These 7 T cell receptor beta chains were all obtained from the same sample, sequenced in a study. TCRdb redid the calling of the 5' RACE reads with MiXCR, one entry per CDR3 protein. Of about 12,000 distinct CDR3 sequences in the sample, 51% are singletons; the top ten hold around 12%. Tregs were sorted as CD4+CD25+CD127-/low cells. Sequenced sample: tumor-infiltrating Tregs sorted from the breast tumor. The receptors were gathered from a female donor with breast cancer.

This clonotype is medium-sized in the sample. V is TRBV12-3 or TRBV12-4 and J is TRBJ2-5, with 7 bases identical to TRBD1. V dropped 5 bases and J dropped 5; count of bases not matched to a gene: 11. The CDR3 is made up of 15 amino acids. CDR3 nucleotide sequence: TGTGCCAGCAGTCGTGACAGGGCCTCCTTCGAGACCCAGTACTTC. This translates into CASSRDRASFETQYF.

This chain links TRBV25-1 with TRBJ2-7; 7 nucleotides match TRBD1. Germline CDR1 reads MGHDK; CDR2 reads SYGVNS. This CDR3 region has 14 residues. V was clipped by 4 bases and J by 5 bases; unmatched bases: 8. CDR3: CASSGAGGSDEQYF. In DNA, the CDR3 is TGTGCCAGCAGTGGGGCAGGGGGAAGCGACGAGCAGTACTTC.

This chain connects TRBV7-3 to TRBJ2-2; no firm D call. Trimming shortened V by 3 bases and J by 5 bases, and 7 bases separated the two germline ends. The CDR3 contains 13 residues. CDR1 and CDR2 (germline): SGHTA, FQGTGA. The CDR3 DNA reads TGTGCCAGCAGCTTTGCTAAGACCGGGGAGCTGTTTTTT. Protein product: CASSFAKTGELFF.

This chain uses TRBV20-1 with TRBJ2-3; 8 positions agree with TRBD2. Germline V CDR1 and CDR2: DFQATT, SNEGSKA (reference sequence). The CDR3 runs to 17 residues. V was pared by 3 bases and J by 5 bases, with 16 bases of the junction left unmatched. The DNA for the CDR3 is TGCAGTGCTAGGCCCCTACAGCCGGGACTAGGAGTAGATACGCAGTATTTT. This encodes CSARPLQPGLGVDTQYF.

V and J are TRBV6-6 and TRBJ2-2; TRBD2 agrees at 13 bases. CDR3 size: 17 residues. Germline values: CDR1 MNHNY, CDR2 SVGAGI (reference sequence). J was trimmed by 5 bases and V by 4 bases; bases with no gene match: 7. Here the CDR3 reads CASSSLAGGPRTGELFF. For the CDR3, the DNA is TGTGCCAGCAGTTCACTAGCGGGAGGGCCGAGAACCGGGGAGCTGTTTTTT.

In this sample, this clonotype turned up once. This may stem from a read error, because a much larger clone lies one nucleotide away. CDR3 DNA sequence: TGTGCCACCAGAGCCGGGACTAGGGTAACCGGGGGGCTGTTTTTT. It encodes CATRAGTRVTGGLFF. The chain links TRBV15 to TRBJ2-2, with 8 bases that match TRBD2. In germline, CDR1 is LNHNV, CDR2 YYDKDF (reference sequence). CDR3 size: 15 residues.

The chain joins TRBV6-2 or TRBV6-3 to TRBJ2-2, with D uncertain. V was clipped by 0 bases and J by 6 bases, with 5 bases between them. The CDR3 has 13 residues. Per germline, CDR1 MNHEY and CDR2 SVGEGT. CDR3 sequence: CASSYSLAGELFF. CDR3 DNA sequence: TGTGCCAGCAGTTACTCGCTAGCCGGGGAGCTGTTTTTT.